This TCR beta chain is from a study of beta chain features in type 1 diabetes. Study findings and constraints: There was a moderate but significant shortening of TCRB CDR3s in all four CD4+ subsets of Type 1 diabetes patients.

This clone has just a few counts. Its antigen is not identified. The CDR3 is made up of 14 amino acids. Germline V gene data show CDR1 as KGHSH and CDR2 as LQKENI. The V end lost 6 bases, the J end lost 2 bases, and 14 bases lay between the germline ends. TCRB transcripts that were expressed got sequenced, as all of the isolated RNA had been reverse transcribed. Assay: immunoSEQ multiplex PCR; the TCRdb copy retains only in-frame clones and omits some. The repertoire holds some 290,000 clones, with 20% to 25% as singletons. This chain joins TRBV18 and TRBJ2-7; TRBD1 is a possible D gene (5 bases). The clonotype comes from a woman aged 25 to 39 with type 1 diabetes. The sequenced sample was naive CD4+ T cells from blood. The CDR3 sequence is CASSLMDNTYEQYF. For the CDR3, the DNA is TGTGCCAGCTCGCTCATGGACAACACCTACGAGCAGTACTTC.